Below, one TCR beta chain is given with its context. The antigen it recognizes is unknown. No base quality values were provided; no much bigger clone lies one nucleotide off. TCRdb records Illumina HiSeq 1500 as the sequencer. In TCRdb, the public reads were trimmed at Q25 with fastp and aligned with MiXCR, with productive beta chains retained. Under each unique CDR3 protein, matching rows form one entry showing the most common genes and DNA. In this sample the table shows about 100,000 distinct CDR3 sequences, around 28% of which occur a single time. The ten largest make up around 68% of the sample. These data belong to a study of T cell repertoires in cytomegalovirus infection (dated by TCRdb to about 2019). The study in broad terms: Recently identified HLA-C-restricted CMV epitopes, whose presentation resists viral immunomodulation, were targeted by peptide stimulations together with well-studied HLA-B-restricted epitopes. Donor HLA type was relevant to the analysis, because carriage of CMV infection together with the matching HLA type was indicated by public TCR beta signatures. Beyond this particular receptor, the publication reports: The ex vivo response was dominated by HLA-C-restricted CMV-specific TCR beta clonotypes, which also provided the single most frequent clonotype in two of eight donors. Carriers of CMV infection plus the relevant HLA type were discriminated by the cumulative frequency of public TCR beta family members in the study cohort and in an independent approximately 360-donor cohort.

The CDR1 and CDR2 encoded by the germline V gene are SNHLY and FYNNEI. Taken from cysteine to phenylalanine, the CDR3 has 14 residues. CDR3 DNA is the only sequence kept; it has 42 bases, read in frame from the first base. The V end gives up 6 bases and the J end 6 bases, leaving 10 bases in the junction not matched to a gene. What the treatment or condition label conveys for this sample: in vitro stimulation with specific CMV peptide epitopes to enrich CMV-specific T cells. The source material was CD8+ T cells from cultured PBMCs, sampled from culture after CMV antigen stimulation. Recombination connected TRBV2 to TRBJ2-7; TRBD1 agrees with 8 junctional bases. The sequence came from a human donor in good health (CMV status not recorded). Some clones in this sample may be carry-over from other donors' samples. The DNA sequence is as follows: TGTGCCAGCAGCGGCAGACAGGGGCCGGGCGAGCAGTACTTC. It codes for CASSGRQGPGEQYF.